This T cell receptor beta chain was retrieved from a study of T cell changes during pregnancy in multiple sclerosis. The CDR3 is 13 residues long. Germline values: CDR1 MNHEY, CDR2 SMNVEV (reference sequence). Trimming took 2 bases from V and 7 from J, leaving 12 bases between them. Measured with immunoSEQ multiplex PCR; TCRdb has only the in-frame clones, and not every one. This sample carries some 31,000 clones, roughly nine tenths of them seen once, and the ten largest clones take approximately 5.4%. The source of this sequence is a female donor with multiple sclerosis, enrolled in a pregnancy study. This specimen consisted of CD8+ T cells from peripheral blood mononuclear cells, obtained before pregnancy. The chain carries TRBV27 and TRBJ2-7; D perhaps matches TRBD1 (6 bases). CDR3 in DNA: TGTGCCAGCAGTTTAGCCAGGGGCCGGGAGCAGTACTTC. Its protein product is CASSLARGREQYF.